Listed below are T cell receptor beta chains from one sample, sequenced in a study of shared clonotypes between healthy human individuals. The repertoire was sequenced with immunoSEQ multiplex PCR; TCRdb's copy has only in-frame clones and lacks some. The sample yields about 2.1 million clones, 80% to 95% seen once. The sequenced sample was naive CD8+ T cells from PBMCs. These receptor sequences come from a man aged 18 to 35 in good health. Some clones in this sample may be carry-over from other donors' samples. Each CDR3 is given with its conserved first and last residue. Each record gives: CDR3 DNA, CDR3 protein, D gene, J gene, V gene, clone size. The D gene is left open where the match is weak. Not every row has a clone size; where given, it reads once, few, many or a size class.

TGTGCCAGCAGTTCTCGGGAGGGCAGCCACAATGAGCAGTTCTTC	CASSSREGSHNEQFF	TRBD2	TRBJ2-1	TRBV27	-
TGTGCCAGCAGCCATCGACCCGTAGGGGGCAATGAGCAGTTCTTC	CASSHRPVGGNEQFF	-	TRBJ2-1	TRBV7-2	-
TGCGCCAGCAGCCCGGAACTAGCGGGACCCCTCTCAGGGCAGTTCTTC	CASSPELAGPLSGQFF	TRBD2	TRBJ2-1	TRBV5-1	-
TGCGCCAGCAGCCAAGGGCTGGGGGCCCTGGTAAACGAGCAGTACTTC	CASSQGLGALVNEQYF	-	TRBJ2-7	TRBV4-1	-
TGTGCCAATTCCCGGGGCCGGAAACAGCCCCAGCATTTT	CANSRGRKQPQHF	-	TRBJ1-5	TRBV19	-
TGTGCCAGCAGCTCTCTGGATTCCCTCAGGGAGCAGTTCTTC	CASSSLDSLREQFF	-	TRBJ2-1	TRBV2	-
TGTGCCAGCAGTTTAAGCTTTTCAGATACGCAGTATTTT	CASSLSFSDTQYF	-	TRBJ2-3	TRBV6-5	-
TGTGCCAGCAGCTCCCGAGGGAGCTCCTACAATGAGCAGTTCTTC	CASSSRGSSYNEQFF	-	TRBJ2-1	TRBV13	-
TGTGCCAGCAGTCTCCTGGAGTGGCGGGGAAGCACAGATACGCAGTATTTT	CASSLLEWRGSTDTQYF	-	TRBJ2-3	TRBV27	-
TGTGCCAGCAGCTCCCGGGTAGGGGGGAAATGGGACACTGAAGCTTTCTTT	CASSSRVGGKWDTEAFF	-	TRBJ1-1	TRBV7-8	-
TGCGCCAGCAGCCCCAGGAGGGGGAGGGCAGATACGCAGTATTTT	CASSPRRGRADTQYF	-	TRBJ2-3	TRBV5-1	-
TGTGCCAGCAGTACGACGACAGCAACTAATGAAAAACTGTTTTTT	CASSTTTATNEKLFF	-	TRBJ1-4	TRBV6-5	-
TGTGCCAGCAGCCCGGATCTAGCGGTCGGCGATGAGCAGTTCTTC	CASSPDLAVGDEQFF	TRBD2	TRBJ2-1	TRBV5-4	-
TGTGCCAGCAGTCGCCCTCCGGGACAGGGGGCTTACAATGAGCAGTTCTTC	CASSRPPGQGAYNEQFF	TRBD1	TRBJ2-1	TRBV28	-
TGTGCCAGCAGTTTAGCGGTGAGCTCCTACGAGCAGTACTTC	CASSLAVSSYEQYF	-	TRBJ2-7	TRBV27	-
TGTGCCAGCAGCCAAGAACGGTTACGCGGAGATACGCAGTATTTT	CASSQERLRGDTQYF	-	TRBJ2-3	TRBV14	few
TGCGCCAGCAGCCCGATAACTATACATGCACAATCCGTCCTCCCCTACAATGAGCAGTTCTTC	CASSPITIHAQSVLPYNEQFF	-	TRBJ2-1	TRBV5-1	-
TGTGCCAGCAGCCGCTATAGGGGCACGGGGGCGGGAGGCTACACCTTC	CASSRYRGTGAGGYTF	-	TRBJ1-2	TRBV27	few
TGCAGCGTTGTTTGGGGCCGCGGTCAGCCCCAGCATTTT	CSVVWGRGQPQHF	-	TRBJ1-5	TRBV29-1	-
TGTGCCAGCTCACCAAGGGTCCTCGGGAGGGCAGATACGCAGTATTTT	CASSPRVLGRADTQYF	TRBD2	TRBJ2-3	TRBV18	-
TGTGCCAGCAGCAACTTTGGAGCCAGGTATCAGCCCCAGCATTTT	CASSNFGARYQPQHF	-	TRBJ1-5	TRBV28	-
TGTGCCAGCAGCAAACGACAGGCCAACAATGAGCAGTTCTTC	CASSKRQANNEQFF	-	TRBJ2-1	TRBV13	-
TGTGCCAGCAGTTCCCCGGGGGAGGCCAGCGGCTACACCTTC	CASSSPGEASGYTF	-	TRBJ1-2	TRBV28	-
TGTGCCAGCAGCTTAGATTATGGAGGGGGGTTCGAGCAGTACTTC	CASSLDYGGGFEQYF	-	TRBJ2-7	TRBV11-2	-